These 3 T cell receptor beta chains share one sample of origin, sequenced in a study of T cells after yellow fever vaccination (dated by TCRdb to between 2018 and 2021). Libraries came from 5' RACE. TCRdb lists the instrument as Illumina HiSeq 2500. In TCRdb, the public reads were trimmed at Q25 with fastp and aligned with MiXCR, with productive beta chains retained. Rows are combined by CDR3 protein, so each entry shows the most common genes and DNA. In this sample the table shows approximately 510,000 distinct CDR3 sequences, around a fifth of which occur a single time. Clones ranked in the top ten supply around 17% of the sample. This specimen's treatment or condition label, interpreted: live attenuated yellow fever vaccine strain. Here the sequenced sample was PBMCs, taken less than 25 days after the first yellow fever vaccination. Every receptor here comes from a young man who received the YFV17D yellow fever vaccine.

The rearrangement uses TRBV29-1 and TRBJ2-7; D perhaps matches TRBD1 (6 bases). Germline lookup yields CDR1 SQVTM and CDR2 ANQGSEA. The V end was cut by 6 bases, the J end by 3 bases, with 18 bases between. CDR3 length equals 14 residues. CDR3 bases: TGCAGCGTGTCAAAACAGGGTGTGGGCTACGAGCAGTACTTC. This encodes CSVSKQGVGYEQYF.

The chain employs TRBV12-3 or TRBV12-4 and TRBJ2-2; 12 nucleotides align to TRBD2. V dropped 5 bases and J dropped 4; count of bases not matched to a gene: 5. CDR3 size: 16 residues. The CDR3, as DNA: TGTGCCAGCAGTCCCCGGACTAGCGGGACCACCGGGGAGCTGTTTTTT. Amino acids: CASSPRTSGTTGELFF.

The DNA of the CDR3 is TGTGCCAGCAGTCCCTATGCCAGGGGCAGCTCCTACGAGCAGTACGTC. Its translation is CASSPYARGSSYEQYV. The gene calls are TRBV27 and TRBJ2-7; a weak D match, TRBD1 (6 bases). This CDR3 has 16 residues. Trimming removed 5 bases at V and 0 bases at J, with 17 bases between. Germline CDR1 is MNHEY and CDR2 is SMNVEV (reference sequence).